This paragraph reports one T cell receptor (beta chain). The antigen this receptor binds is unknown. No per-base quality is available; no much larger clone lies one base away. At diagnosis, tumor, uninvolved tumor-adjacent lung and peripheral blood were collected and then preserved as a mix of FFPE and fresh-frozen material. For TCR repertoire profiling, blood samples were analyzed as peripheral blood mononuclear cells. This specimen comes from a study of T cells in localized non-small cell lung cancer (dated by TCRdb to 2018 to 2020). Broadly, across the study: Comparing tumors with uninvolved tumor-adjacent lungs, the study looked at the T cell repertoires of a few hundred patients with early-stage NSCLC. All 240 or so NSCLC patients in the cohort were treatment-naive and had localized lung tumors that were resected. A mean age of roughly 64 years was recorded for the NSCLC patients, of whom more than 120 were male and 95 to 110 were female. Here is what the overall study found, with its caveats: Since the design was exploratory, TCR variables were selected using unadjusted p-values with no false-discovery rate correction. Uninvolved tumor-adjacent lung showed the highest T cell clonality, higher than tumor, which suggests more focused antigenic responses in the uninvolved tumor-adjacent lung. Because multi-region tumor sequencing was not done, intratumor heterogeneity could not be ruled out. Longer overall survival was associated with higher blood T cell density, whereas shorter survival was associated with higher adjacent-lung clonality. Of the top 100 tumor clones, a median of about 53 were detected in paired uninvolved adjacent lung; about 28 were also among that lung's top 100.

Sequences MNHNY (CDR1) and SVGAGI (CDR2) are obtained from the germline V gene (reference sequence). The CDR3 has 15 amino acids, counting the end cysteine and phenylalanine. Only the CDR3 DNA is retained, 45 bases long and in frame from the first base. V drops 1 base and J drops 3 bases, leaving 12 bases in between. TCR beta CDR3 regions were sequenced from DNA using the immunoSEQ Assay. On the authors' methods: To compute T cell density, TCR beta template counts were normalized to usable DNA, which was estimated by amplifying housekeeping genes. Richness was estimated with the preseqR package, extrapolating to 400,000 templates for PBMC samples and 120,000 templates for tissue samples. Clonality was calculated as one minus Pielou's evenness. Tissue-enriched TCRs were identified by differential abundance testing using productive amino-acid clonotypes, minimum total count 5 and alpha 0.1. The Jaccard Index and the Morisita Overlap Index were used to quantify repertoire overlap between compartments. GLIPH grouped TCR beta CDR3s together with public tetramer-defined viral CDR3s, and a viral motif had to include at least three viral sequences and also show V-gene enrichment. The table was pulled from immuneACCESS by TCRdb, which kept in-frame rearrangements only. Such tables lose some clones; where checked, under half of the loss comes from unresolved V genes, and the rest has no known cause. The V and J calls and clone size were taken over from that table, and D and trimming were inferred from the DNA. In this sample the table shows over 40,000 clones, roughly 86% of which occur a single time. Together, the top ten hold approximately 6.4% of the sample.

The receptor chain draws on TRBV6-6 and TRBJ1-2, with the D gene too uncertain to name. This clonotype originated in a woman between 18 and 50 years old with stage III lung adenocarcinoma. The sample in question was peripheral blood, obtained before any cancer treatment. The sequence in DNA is TGTGCCAGCAGTTACTTAGCCATCGGAGACTATGGCTACACCTTC. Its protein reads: CASSYLAIGDYGYTF.